Listed below are T cell receptor beta chains from one sample, sequenced in a study of regulatory T cells in long-lasting Graves disease. In TCRdb, the multiplex PCR reads were re-called with MiXCR into one record per CDR3 protein. The table has around 330,000 distinct CDR3 sequences, over 15% seen once. Sequenced material: peripheral blood mononuclear cells (PBMCs), taken at new diagnosis, from a patient treated with antithyroid drugs. These receptors originate from a female donor with Graves disease. CDR3s include the opening cysteine and the closing phenylalanine or tryptophan. D genes are given only for firm matches. Size is omitted from some rows. Given values are once, few, many or a class for expanded clones.

clone size	J gene	D gene	V gene	CDR3 protein	CDR3 DNA
-	TRBJ1-2	-	TRBV11-3	CASSLGPYRTGYTF	TGTGCCAGCAGCTTAGGCCCCTACAGGACTGGCTACACCTTC
many	TRBJ2-7	-	TRBV20-1	CSAYKTGLNEQYF	TGCAGTGCTTACAAAACAGGCTTGAACGAGCAGTACTTC
many	TRBJ1-4	-	TRBV20-1	CSARAPSGGEKLFF	TGCAGTGCTAGAGCTCCCTCGGGGGGGGAAAAACTGTTTTTT
many	TRBJ2-5	-	TRBV11-2	CASSPPQGRVTQYF	TGTGCCAGCAGCCCCCCGCAGGGTCGTGTGACCCAGTACTTC
-	TRBJ2-5	-	TRBV15	CATSRGGAAQETQYF	TGTGCCACCAGCAGAGGCGGCGCAGCTCAAGAGACCCAGTACTTC
-	TRBJ2-2	-	TRBV4-2	CASSHEVGGELFF	TGTGCCAGCAGCCATGAGGTCGGCGGGGAGCTGTTTTTT
many	TRBJ2-1	-	TRBV7-2	CASSFGHGYNEQFF	TGTGCCAGCAGCTTCGGCCACGGATACAATGAGCAGTTCTTC
few	TRBJ2-1	-	TRBV14	CASSHLLVNEQFF	TGTGCCAGCAGCCACCTCCTAGTCAATGAGCAGTTCTTC
many	TRBJ1-1	-	TRBV6-1	CASSADINTEAFF	TGTGCCAGCAGTGCTGACATTAACACTGAAGCTTTCTTT
many	TRBJ2-1	TRBD2	TRBV2	CASSDPGTSGRVYNEQFF	TGTGCCAGCAGCGACCCGGGGACTAGCGGGAGAGTATACAATGAGCAGTTCTTC
many	TRBJ2-7	-	TRBV6-2/TRBV6-3	CASSELDSIPSYEQYF	TGTGCCAGCAGTGAGCTGGACAGCATTCCCTCCTACGAGCAGTACTTC
many	TRBJ2-7	-	TRBV2	CASKTGTSTYEQYF	TGTGCCAGCAAAACCGGGACATCCACCTACGAGCAGTACTTC
few	TRBJ2-3	-	TRBV29-1	CSVDGTDTQYF	TGCAGCGTTGACGGTACAGATACGCAGTATTTT
many	TRBJ2-1	TRBD2	TRBV2	CASSGLAGGNNEQFF	TGTGCCAGCAGTGGACTAGCGGGAGGGAACAATGAGCAGTTCTTC
-	TRBJ2-3	-	TRBV18	CASSPAGSTDTQCF	TGTGCCAGCTCACCAGCGGGGAGCACAGATACGCAGTGTTTT
many	TRBJ2-5	-	TRBV15	CATSRDVGRETQYF	TGTGCCACCAGCAGAGACGTCGGAAGGGAGACCCAGTACTTC
many	TRBJ2-3	TRBD2	TRBV24-1	CATSDLPSGTTDTQYF	TGTGCCACCAGTGATTTACCTAGCGGGACGACAGATACGCAGTATTTT
many	TRBJ2-3	-	TRBV12-3/TRBV12-4	CASSMGRDTQYF	TGTGCCAGCAGTATGGGGAGGGATACGCAGTATTTT
many	TRBJ2-7	-	TRBV10-3	CAISEPRGAGGYEQYF	TGTGCCATCAGTGAGCCGAGGGGGGCAGGAGGCTACGAGCAGTACTTC
few	TRBJ2-7	-	TRBV14	CASSQVYNGANEQYF	TGTGCCAGCAGCCAAGTATATAACGGGGCCAACGAGCAGTACTTC
many	TRBJ1-1	-	TRBV9	CASSEGRLREGAMNTEAFF	TGTGCCAGCAGCGAGGGTAGGTTACGGGAAGGGGCCATGAACACTGAAGCTTTCTTT
few	TRBJ2-7	TRBD2	TRBV13	CASRARSGRAYEQYF	TGTGCCAGCAGGGCTCGTAGCGGGAGGGCCTACGAGCAGTACTTC
few	TRBJ2-1	-	TRBV6-2/TRBV6-3	CASSERSGIDEQFF	TGTGCCAGCAGTGAAAGGTCCGGGATCGATGAGCAGTTCTTC
many	TRBJ1-1	-	TRBV30	CAWSPPVRGPGAFF	TGTGCCTGGAGCCCCCCCGTCAGGGGACCTGGTGCTTTCTTT
many	TRBJ2-5	-	TRBV28	CASSVIAEYQETQYF	TGTGCCAGCAGTGTTATAGCGGAGTACCAAGAGACCCAGTACTTC
many	TRBJ1-2	-	TRBV11-2	CASSLGGTNYGYTF	TGTGCCAGCAGCTTAGGGGGTACTAACTATGGCTACACCTTC
few	TRBJ2-5	-	TRBV19	CASIPQGVTQYF	TGTGCCAGTATTCCCCAAGGGGTGACCCAGTACTTC
many	TRBJ1-6	-	TRBV6-1	CASSESEGSPLHF	TGTGCCAGCAGTGAATCCGAGGGCTCACCCCTCCACTTT
-	TRBJ2-5	TRBD1	TRBV28	CASSSRLRDRGTQTQYF	TGTGCCAGCAGTTCCCGCCTTAGGGACAGGGGAACGCAGACCCAGTACTTC
few	TRBJ2-7	-	TRBV7-2	CASTESYNEQYF	TGTGCCAGTACGGAATCCTACAATGAGCAGTACTTC
many	TRBJ1-1	-	TRBV6-1	CASPSLNTEAFF	TGTGCCAGCCCGAGTTTGAACACTGAAGCTTTCTTT
once	TRBJ1-4	-	TRBV30	CAWSVQGSEKLFF	TGTGCCTGGAGTGTACAAGGTTCTGAAAAACTGTTTTTT
many	TRBJ2-7	-	TRBV7-9	CASSLETAYEQYF	TGTGCCAGCAGCTTAGAAACAGCTTACGAGCAGTACTTC
many	TRBJ1-1	TRBD1	TRBV19	CASIRGVATEAFF	TGTGCCAGTATCAGGGGGGTTGCCACTGAAGCTTTCTTT
-	TRBJ2-1	-	TRBV7-2	CASSGDGYNEQFF	TGTGCCAGCAGCGGGGACGGGTACAATGAGCAGTTCTTC
many	TRBJ2-3	-	TRBV2	CASSQASLSTDTQYF	TGCGCCAGCAGCCAAGCTTCCCTAAGCACAGATACGCAGTATTTT
many	TRBJ1-2	-	TRBV3-1	CASSQELSPYGYTF	TGTGCCAGCAGCCAAGAATTGAGTCCCTATGGCTACACCTTC
many	TRBJ1-1	TRBD1	TRBV7-9	CASSISRDSEAFF	TGTGCCAGCAGCATTAGTAGGGACAGTGAAGCTTTCTTT
many	TRBJ1-1	TRBD1	TRBV29-1	CSVSTGMNTEAFF	TGCAGCGTTTCGACAGGGATGAACACTGAAGCTTTCTTT
many	TRBJ1-1	-	TRBV19	CASSIEPRGAEAFF	TGTGCCAGTAGTATAGAGCCGCGAGGGGCTGAAGCTTTCTTT
-	TRBJ2-7	-	TRBV20-1	CSARAENGYEQYF	TGCAGTGCTAGGGCTGAGAATGGCTACGAGCAGTACTTC
many	TRBJ2-7	TRBD2	TRBV12-3/TRBV12-4	CASRVAGGYGPQF	TGTGCCAGCAGGGTAGCGGGAGGCTATGGGCCCCAATTC
many	TRBJ2-7	-	TRBV28	CASSLTRAVSYEQYF	TGTGCCAGCAGTTTAACCCGGGCCGTGAGCTACGAGCAGTACTTC
-	TRBJ2-2	TRBD2	TRBV7-8	CASSYSGRAGTTGELFF	TGTGCCAGCAGTTATAGCGGGAGGGCCGGAACGACCGGGGAGCTGTTTTTT
many	TRBJ1-5	-	TRBV2	CASSEEQRNQPQHF	TGTGCCAGCAGTGAAGAACAGAGGAATCAGCCCCAGCATTTT
few	TRBJ2-2	TRBD2	TRBV11-3	CASTIAGPNTGELFF	TGTGCCAGCACCATAGCGGGGCCGAACACCGGGGAGCTGTTTTTT
many	TRBJ2-7	TRBD2	TRBV6-5	CASSSLAETYEQYF	TGTGCCAGCAGTTCTCTAGCGGAGACCTACGAGCAGTACTTC
many	TRBJ1-4	-	TRBV19	CASSTSDMPEKLFF	TGTGCCAGTAGTACGTCGGATATGCCTGAAAAACTGTTTTTT
many	TRBJ1-6	-	TRBV28	CASSFLTERTPLHF	TGTGCCAGCAGTTTTTTGACAGAGCGGACACCCCTCCACTTT
many	TRBJ2-7	-	TRBV27	CASKVRPPSYEQYF	TGTGCCAGCAAGGTACGGCCCCCCTCCTACGAGCAGTACTTC
many	TRBJ2-7	TRBD2	TRBV27	CASSSITGGGRYEQYF	TGTGCCAGCAGCTCCATCACCGGGGGGGGGCGGTACGAGCAGTACTTC
-	TRBJ1-3	TRBD1	TRBV7-8	CASSPRQGARGNTIYF	TGTGCCAGCAGCCCGCGACAGGGGGCTCGTGGAAACACCATATATTTT
-	TRBJ2-7	TRBD2	TRBV4-1	CASSQVRTSGSYEQYF	TGCGCCAGCAGCCAAGTCAGGACTAGCGGGAGCTACGAGCAGTACTTC
few	TRBJ2-1	-	TRBV14	CASSQDGVPRNEQFF	TGTGCCAGCAGCCAGGACGGGGTCCCCCGCAATGAGCAGTTCTTC
-	TRBJ2-5	-	TRBV20-1	CSATQPGTGTQYF	TGCAGTGCTACACAACCAGGGACGGGGACCCAGTACTTC
many	TRBJ2-3	-	TRBV15	CATSRDRGDTQYF	TGTGCCACCAGCAGAGATCGGGGAGATACGCAGTATTTT
many	TRBJ2-7	-	TRBV20-1	CSPLGLAGEQYF	TGCAGTCCTCTGGGGCTAGCAGGCGAGCAGTACTTC
few	TRBJ2-2	TRBD2	TRBV7-2	CASSLFSGGNTGELFF	TGTGCCAGCAGCTTATTTAGCGGGGGAAACACCGGGGAGCTGTTTTTT